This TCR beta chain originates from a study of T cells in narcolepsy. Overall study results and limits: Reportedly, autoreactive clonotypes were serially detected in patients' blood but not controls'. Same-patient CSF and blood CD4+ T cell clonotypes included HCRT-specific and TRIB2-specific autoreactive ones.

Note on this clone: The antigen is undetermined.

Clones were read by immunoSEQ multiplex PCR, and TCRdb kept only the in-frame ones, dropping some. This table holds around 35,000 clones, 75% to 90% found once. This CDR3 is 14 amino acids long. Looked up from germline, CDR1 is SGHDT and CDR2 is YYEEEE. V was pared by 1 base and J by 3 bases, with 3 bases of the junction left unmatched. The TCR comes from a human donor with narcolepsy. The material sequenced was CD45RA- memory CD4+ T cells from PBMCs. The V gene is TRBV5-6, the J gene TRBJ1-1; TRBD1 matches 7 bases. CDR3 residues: CASSLTGEDTEAFF. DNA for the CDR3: TGTGCCAGCAGCTTGACAGGGGAGGACACTGAAGCTTTCTTT.